Listed below are T cell receptor beta chains from one sample, sequenced in a study of blood T cell repertoires in COVID-19. Measured with immunoSEQ multiplex PCR; TCRdb has only the in-frame clones, and not every one. The table includes approximately 44,000 clones, around 79% detected once. The sample was peripheral blood. Source of these receptors: a woman at least 80 years old with acute or convalescent COVID-19. The CDR3 runs from the conserved cysteine through the conserved F or W. The D gene is left open where the match is weak. Rows give clone size only sometimes, using once, few, many, or a class for an expanded clone.

clone size: few; V gene: TRBV19; D gene: -; J gene: TRBJ2-2; CDR3 DNA: TGTGCCAGTAGGACCGGGTTATTCGGGGAGCTGTTTTTT; CDR3 protein: CASRTGLFGELFF
clone size: -; V gene: TRBV4-3; D gene: -; J gene: TRBJ2-6; CDR3 DNA: TGCGCCAGCAGCCAAGGGTCCGGGTCTGGGGCCAACGTCCTGACTTTC; CDR3 protein: CASSQGSGSGANVLTF
clone size: -; V gene: TRBV6-1; D gene: -; J gene: TRBJ1-1; CDR3 DNA: TGTGCCAGCAGTGACCTCTCGTTACAGGCCCGAAACACTGAAGCTTTCTTT; CDR3 protein: CASSDLSLQARNTEAFF
clone size: -; V gene: TRBV5-4; D gene: TRBD2; J gene: TRBJ2-2; CDR3 DNA: TGTGCCAGCACCCCGGGCATCGGGAGGGGGACCGGGGAGCTGTTTTTT; CDR3 protein: CASTPGIGRGTGELFF
clone size: -; V gene: TRBV24-1; D gene: TRBD2; J gene: TRBJ2-1; CDR3 DNA: TGTGCCACCAGTGATCCCCTAGCGGGAGACAATGAGCAGTTCTTC; CDR3 protein: CATSDPLAGDNEQFF
clone size: -; V gene: TRBV14; D gene: -; J gene: TRBJ2-1; CDR3 DNA: TGTGCCAGCAGCCAAGATGGGGGGAGCTTCTACAATGAGCAGTTCTTC; CDR3 protein: CASSQDGGSFYNEQFF
clone size: -; V gene: TRBV5-6; D gene: TRBD1; J gene: TRBJ2-7; CDR3 DNA: TGTGCCAGCAGCATGAACATGGGACAGGGGGACGAGCAGTACTTC; CDR3 protein: CASSMNMGQGDEQYF
clone size: -; V gene: TRBV2; D gene: -; J gene: TRBJ1-6; CDR3 DNA: TGTGCCAGCACTGCCCTAGGTTCACCCCTCCACTTT; CDR3 protein: CASTALGSPLHF
clone size: -; V gene: TRBV7-5; D gene: -; J gene: TRBJ1-5; CDR3 DNA: TGTGCCAGAAGCTTGGGACAGCAAAATCAGCCCCAGCATTTT; CDR3 protein: CARSLGQQNQPQHF
clone size: many; V gene: TRBV7-7; D gene: TRBD2; J gene: TRBJ2-3; CDR3 DNA: TGTGCCAGCAGCTCGAGCGGGACGCCCACAGATACGCAGTATTTT; CDR3 protein: CASSSSGTPTDTQYF
clone size: -; V gene: TRBV2; D gene: -; J gene: TRBJ1-1; CDR3 DNA: TGTGCCCTTGAGGGGGACACTGAAGCTTTCTTT; CDR3 protein: CALEGDTEAFF
clone size: -; V gene: TRBV11-3; D gene: TRBD2; J gene: TRBJ2-3; CDR3 DNA: TGTGCCAGCAGCTTAGCCGCTAGCGGGACCGGCACAGATACGCAGTATTTT; CDR3 protein: CASSLAASGTGTDTQYF
clone size: -; V gene: TRBV7-6; D gene: TRBD2; J gene: TRBJ2-1; CDR3 DNA: TGTGCCAGCAGCGTAACTAGCGGACCAGGACTTGAGCAGTTCTTC; CDR3 protein: CASSVTSGPGLEQFF
clone size: -; V gene: TRBV4-2; D gene: -; J gene: TRBJ2-3; CDR3 DNA: TGTGCCAGCAGCCAAGACAGGGATACGCAGTATTTT; CDR3 protein: CASSQDRDTQYF
clone size: -; V gene: TRBV18; D gene: -; J gene: TRBJ1-2; CDR3 DNA: TGTGCCAGCTCATTAAAACTTGAAAACTATGGCTACACCTTC; CDR3 protein: CASSLKLENYGYTF